This T cell receptor (beta chain) was sequenced for a study of cytomegalovirus exposure and HLA in healthy donors. In the study overall: A prior analysis found 117 million unique TCR beta sequences from 170 million or so T cells.

The study ran its PCR with 60 Vbeta and 13 Jbeta primers. In the original workflow: It was a later analysis that counted around 85 million unique TCR beta chains, of which some 9.9 million were shared. Assay used: immunoSEQ multiplex PCR; TCRdb lists only in-frame clones, some missing. V and J calls and clone size come straight from that table; D and trimming were deduced from the DNA. The sample holds 140,000 to 150,000 clones. V dropped 4 bases and J dropped 0 bases, with 6 bases sitting between them. The CDR3 is made up of 13 amino acids. Germline CDR1 reads SGHTA; CDR2 reads FQGNSA. Note on this clone: Its cognate antigen is unknown.

Findings and caveats of the study: Later work found that TCR association rates differed between HLA loci; DRB1 had the most and HLA-C the fewest. Immune exposure was documented only through CMV serostatus.

The receptor comes from a male donor in good health and CMV-seronegative. The V gene is TRBV7-2, the J gene TRBJ1-1; no reliable D call. The sample consisted of PBMCs. The CDR3 spells CASSSGLNTEAFF. The CDR3 coding sequence is TGTGCCAGCAGCTCGGGTCTGAACACTGAAGCTTTCTTT.